The TCR beta chain described here comes from a study of regulatory T cells in long-lasting Graves disease. The study, taken as a whole, reports: Peripheral blood alone, not thyroid tissue, underwent study.

Time point denoted: persistent/refractory GD, antithyroid drugs over 5 years with positive TRAb. After RNA was extracted from PBMCs, the TCR library was made from it. The V gene lost 1 base and the J gene lost 4 bases, with 11 bases spanning the gap. CDR1 and CDR2 from the germline V gene are SEHNR and FQNEAQ (reference sequence). CDR3 length: 15 amino acids. Relying on iRepertoire HTBI primers and Arm-PCR of CDR3 regions, the team built TCR beta libraries. TCRdb independently ran MiXCR on the multiplex PCR reads; one entry per CDR3 protein. The table shows roughly 300,000 distinct CDR3 sequences, with less than 20% occurring only once. Concerning this clonotype: No antigen is known for it.

The material was peripheral blood mononuclear cells (PBMCs), obtained when the disease was refractory, from a patient treated with antithyroid drugs. This chain links TRBV7-9 with TRBJ1-3, with TRBD1 as a possible D gene (5 bases). This sequence originates from a female donor with Graves disease. The CDR3 region is CASSLGSGYGNTIYF. The CDR3 DNA reads as TGTGCCAGCAGCTTAGGGTCAGGGTACGGAAACACCATATATTTT. Full variable domain (rest looked up from reference TRBV7-9 and TRBJ1-3): DTGVSQNPRHKITKRGQNVTFRCDPISEHNRLYWYRQTLGQGPEFLTYFQNEAQLEKSRLLSDRFSAERPKGSFSTLEIQRTEQGDSAMYLCASSLGSGYGNTIYFGEGSWLTVV.